These 14 T cell receptor beta chains share one sample of origin, sequenced in a study of T cells in women clearing cervical HPV infection. Data came from immunoSEQ multiplex PCR; TCRdb stores just in-frame clones and leaves some out. In total, the table holds approximately 23,000 clones. The source material was blood buffy coat. These receptors all stem from a woman aged 18 to 75 with a cervical HPV16 infection that either progressed to CIN3+ or cleared (not recorded which).

A word on this clone: The CDR3 end falls 3 residues outside the read, so it is completed with the germline J gene. The chain uses TRBV29-1 and TRBJ1-2, with D hard to call. The length of the CDR3 is 12 residues. V was cut by 4 bases and J by 0 bases, with 6 bases left in between. Germline CDR1 SQVTM, CDR2 ANQGSEA. Incomplete CDR3 DNA: TGCAGCGTTGCGGTAGCTAACTATGGC. The encoded protein is CSVAVANYG. The complete CDR3 sequence is CSVAVANYGYTF. Combining the CDR3 with reference TRBV29-1 and TRBJ1-2 gives the whole variable domain SAVISQKPSRDICQRGTSLTIQCQVDSQVTMMFWYRQQPGQSLTLIATANQGSEATYESGFVIDKFPISRPNLTFSTLTVSNMSPEDSSIYLCSVAVANYGYTFGSGTRLTVV.

A remark on this clone: From the germline J gene comes the end of the CDR3, since the read stops 3 residues before it. The chain links TRBV27 to TRBJ1-1; tentative D call: TRBD1 (5 bases). Trimming left V 6 bases short and J 2 bases short, with 13 bases between. Germline V gives CDR1 MNHEY, CDR2 SMNVEV (reference sequence). The CDR3 is 14 residues long. The CDR3 sequence: CASRRKGPNTEAFF. The sequenced CDR3 bases are TGTGCCAGCAGACGGAAGGGGCCTAACACTGAA.

With respect to this clone: From the germline J gene comes the end of the CDR3, since the read stops 3 residues before it. The gene calls are TRBV10-3 and TRBJ2-3; D uncertain. This CDR3 is built from 11 residues. CDR1 and CDR2 (germline): ENHRY, SYGVKD. CDR3 loop: CAIAQQETQYF. The CDR3 bases that were read are TGTGCCATCGCACAGCAAGAGACG.

As to this clone: The read is 3 residues too short to cover the CDR3 end, so that end is filled in from the germline J gene. The genes are TRBV7-9 and TRBJ2-5; D gene uncertain. V lost 8 bases, J lost 2 bases, and 9 bases lay in between. This CDR3 contains 12 residues. In germline, CDR1 is SEHNR, CDR2 FQNEAQ (reference sequence). This CDR3 is CASSLLQETQYF. Incomplete CDR3 DNA: TGTGCCAGCTCCCTGTTGCAAGAGACC.

CDR3 DNA (partial): TGTGCCATCAGTGAGGACACAGGATTGGGTCGGCAGACC. Protein: CAISEDTGLGRQT. The full-length CDR3 reads as CAISEDTGLGRQTQYF. The chain employs TRBV10-3 and TRBJ2-5; perhaps TRBD1 as D (5 bases). The CDR3 is cut off 3 residues early in the read; its end comes from the germline J gene. Between the trimmed V and J ends, which lost 2 bases and 6 bases, there was a span of 19 bases. This CDR3 comprises 16 residues. Germline CDR1 and CDR2: ENHRY and SYGVKD.

On this clone: Read data end 3 residues before the CDR3 end; the end is taken from the germline J gene. The chain links TRBV5-1 to TRBJ1-2; unclear D gene. This CDR3 has 16 amino acids. CDR1 is SGHRS and CDR2 is YFSETQ in the germline V gene. The sequenced CDR3 bases are TGCGCCAGCAGCTTGGTAACTAGCTCTAGCACAGATACC. It encodes CASSLVTSSSTDT. The CDR3 in its entirety is CASSLVTSSSTDTYTF.

Regarding this clone: The sequence runs out 3 residues before the end of the CDR3; the remainder is reconstructed from the germline J gene. The genes are TRBV18 and TRBJ1-1, with 12 nucleotides matching TRBD1. Germline V CDR1 and CDR2: KGHSH, LQKENI. The CDR3 contains 16 residues. Here the CDR3 reads CASSPRGQGATDTAFF. The sequenced CDR3 bases are TGTGCCAGCTCACCAAGGGGACAGGGGGCAACAGATACG.

Turning to this clone: The read ends 3 residues before the CDR3 terminus; that terminus is restored from the germline J gene. V and J are TRBV7-9 and TRBJ2-6, with a weak D call TRBD1 (6 bases). This CDR3 is 15 amino acids long. CDR1 is SEHNR and CDR2 is FQNEAQ in the germline V gene (reference sequence). The V and J ends lost 1 base and 4 bases respectively, with 8 bases between them. CDR3 sequence: CASSLEGVGANVLTF. The sequenced part of the CDR3 DNA is TGTGCCAGCAGCTTAGAGGGGGTCGGGGCCAACGTC.

Turning to this clone: The read gets to within 3 residues of the CDR3 end, and the germline J gene fills in the rest. V is TRBV7-3 and J is TRBJ2-5; no definite D call. The V end lost 1 base, the J end lost 5 bases, and 14 bases lay between the germline ends. Per germline, CDR1 SGHTA and CDR2 FQGTGA. The CDR3 runs to 15 residues. The sequenced CDR3 bases are TGTGCCAGCAGCTTAATTGGTCGGTCCGGGGAGACC. Protein: CASSLIGRSGET. The full CDR3 is CASSLIGRSGETQYF. Full variable domain (rest looked up from reference TRBV7-3 and TRBJ2-5): GAGVSQTPSNKVTEKGKYVELRCDPISGHTALYWYRQSLGQGPEFLIYFQGTGAADDSGLPNDRFFAVRPEGSVSTLKIQRTERGDSAVYLCASSLIGRSGETQYFGPGTRLLVL.

As for this clone: The CDR3 end lies 3 residues beyond the end of the read and is filled in from the germline J gene. This sequence joins TRBV18 and TRBJ1-6; D is uncertain. Per the germline V gene, CDR1 is KGHSH and CDR2 is LQKENI. V lost 3 bases to trimming and J lost 7 bases, with 13 bases between them. The CDR3 has 15 residues. The CDR3 loop is CASSPYSQKNSPLHF. The part of the CDR3 DNA that was read is TGTGCCAGCTCACCTTATTCACAGAAAAATTCACCC.

Notes on this clone: The read terminates 3 residues ahead of where the CDR3 ends, so the germline J gene completes it. The chain is built from TRBV6-2 or TRBV6-3 and TRBJ2-5; TRBD1 aligns across 7 bases. CDR3 length equals 16 residues. Unmatched junction bases numbered 7, after V lost 2 bases and J lost 1 base. CDR1 is MNHEY and CDR2 is SVGEGT in the germline V gene. The CDR3 bases that were read are TGTGCCAGCAGTTACGGGACAGCGCGAAGCCAAGAGACC. Translated, it gives CASSYGTARSQET. The whole CDR3 sequence is CASSYGTARSQETQYF.

The chain's CDR3 is CSVLPTPASGYTDTQYF. Partial CDR3 DNA: TGCAGCGTTCTCCCCACACCGGCTAGCGGATACACAGATACG. The chain combines TRBV29-1 with TRBJ2-3; TRBD2 aligns across 7 bases. The read terminates 3 residues ahead of where the CDR3 ends, so the germline J gene completes it. The CDR3 totals 17 residues. CDR1 and CDR2 from the germline V gene are SQVTM and ANQGSEA. With 5 bases clipped from V and 2 bases from J, the junction kept 16 bases outside the gene matches.

CDR3 DNA, as far as it was read: TGTGCCAGCAGCTTACAGGGAACAGATACG. This encodes CASSLQGTDT. The CDR3, in full, reads CASSLQGTDTQYF. The chain combines TRBV5-4 with TRBJ2-3; perhaps TRBD1 as D (6 bases). The read ends 3 residues shy of where the CDR3 ends; the end is completed using the germline J gene. Germline CDR1 SGHNT, CDR2 YYREEE (reference sequence). Trimming left V 2 bases short and J 3 bases short, with 7 bases between. CDR3 size: 13 residues. Full variable domain (missing parts from reference TRBV5-4 and TRBJ2-3): ETGVTQSPTHLIKTRGQQVTLRCSSQSGHNTVSWYQQALGQGPQFIFQYYREEENGRGNFPPRFSGLQFPNYSSELNVNALELDDSALYLCASSLQGTDTQYFGPGTRLTVL.

Comment on this clone: The CDR3 is cut off 3 residues early in the read; its end comes from the germline J gene. The chain links TRBV20-1 to TRBJ2-3; D is possibly TRBD1 (5 bases). Germline V lookup: CDR1 DFQATT, CDR2 SNEGSKA (reference sequence). The V end lost 0 bases, the J end lost 8 bases, and 12 bases lay between the germline ends. This CDR3 contains 13 residues. The chain's CDR3 is CSARDIGQSTQYF. Incomplete CDR3 DNA: TGCAGTGCTAGAGATATAGGACAATCTACG.